In this sample, the clone carrying this T cell receptor (beta chain) turned up a few times. The antigen is not known. In germline, CDR1 is SGHTA, CDR2 FQGNSA. V shed 1 base and J shed 5 bases, with 11 bases lying between them. There are 15 residues in the CDR3. The authors ran a second PCR of 7 to 11 cycles using a sample-barcoded 5' primer and a J-beta primer mix. TCRdb re-called the 5' RACE reads through MiXCR, storing one row per CDR3 protein. The sample lists about 640,000 distinct CDR3 sequences, about 30% seen once, with around a sixth in the top ten. This sample was included in a study of blood T cells in healthy people across ages. Study-level points and caveats: Using unsorted PBMCs precluded a conclusive naive versus antigen-experienced comparison.

V usage is TRBV7-2 and J usage is TRBJ2-2; the D gene is possibly TRBD2 (6 bases). Material for sequencing was blood. The clonotype was recovered from a woman older than 75 in good health. CDR3 residues: CASSLEGLITGELFF. In nucleotides, the CDR3 is TGTGCCAGCAGCTTAGAGGGACTCATTACCGGGGAGCTGTTTTTT.